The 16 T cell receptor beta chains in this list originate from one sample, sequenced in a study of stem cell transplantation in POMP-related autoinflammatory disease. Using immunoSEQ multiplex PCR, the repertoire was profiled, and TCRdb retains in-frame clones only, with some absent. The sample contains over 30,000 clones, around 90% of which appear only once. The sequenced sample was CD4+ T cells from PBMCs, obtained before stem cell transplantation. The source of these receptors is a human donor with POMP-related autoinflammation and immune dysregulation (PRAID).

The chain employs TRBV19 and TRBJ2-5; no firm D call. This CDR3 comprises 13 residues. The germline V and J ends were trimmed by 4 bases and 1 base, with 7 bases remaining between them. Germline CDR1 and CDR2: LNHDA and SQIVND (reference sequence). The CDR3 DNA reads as TGTGCCAGTAGTAGTCAGATCCAAGAGACCCAGTACTTC. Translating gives CASSSQIQETQYF.

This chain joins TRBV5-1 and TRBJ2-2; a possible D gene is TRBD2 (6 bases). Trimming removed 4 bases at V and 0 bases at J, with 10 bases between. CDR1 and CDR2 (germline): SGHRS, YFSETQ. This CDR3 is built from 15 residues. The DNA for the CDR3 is TGCGCCAGCAGCCCCGGGACTCCGAACACCGGGGAGCTGTTTTTT. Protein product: CASSPGTPNTGELFF.

The CDR3 DNA is TGCGCCAGCAGCTTGGCCAGGGATACGCAGTATTTT. Protein: CASSLARDTQYF. V and J are TRBV5-1 and TRBJ2-3; D gene unclear. In germline, CDR1 is SGHRS, CDR2 YFSETQ. CDR3 size: 12 residues. The V end lost 0 bases, the J end lost 6 bases, and 5 bases lay between the germline ends.

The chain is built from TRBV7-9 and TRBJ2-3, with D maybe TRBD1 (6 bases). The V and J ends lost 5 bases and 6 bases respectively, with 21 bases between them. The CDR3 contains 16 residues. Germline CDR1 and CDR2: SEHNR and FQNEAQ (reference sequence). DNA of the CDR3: TGTGCCAGCAGCGGCAGAGCAGGGGCCGTCCTGGATACGCAGTATTTT. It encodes CASSGRAGAVLDTQYF.

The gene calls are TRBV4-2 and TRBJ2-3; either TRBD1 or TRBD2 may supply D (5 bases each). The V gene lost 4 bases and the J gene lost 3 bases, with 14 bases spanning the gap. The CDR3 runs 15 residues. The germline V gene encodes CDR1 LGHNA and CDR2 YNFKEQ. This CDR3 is CASSPGAYRTDTQYF. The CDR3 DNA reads TGTGCCAGCAGCCCCGGGGCATATAGGACAGATACGCAGTATTTT.

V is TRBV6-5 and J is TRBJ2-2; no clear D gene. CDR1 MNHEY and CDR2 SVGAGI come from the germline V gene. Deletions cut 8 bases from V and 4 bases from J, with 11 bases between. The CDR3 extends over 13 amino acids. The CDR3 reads CASHPRLTGELFF. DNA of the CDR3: TGTGCCAGCCATCCTAGACTCACCGGGGAGCTGTTTTTT.

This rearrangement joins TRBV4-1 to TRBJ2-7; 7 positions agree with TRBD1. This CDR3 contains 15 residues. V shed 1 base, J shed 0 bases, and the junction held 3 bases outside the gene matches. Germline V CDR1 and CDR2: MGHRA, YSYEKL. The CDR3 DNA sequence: TGCGCCAGCAGCCAAGTGGGACAGAGCTCCTACGAGCAGTACTTC. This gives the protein CASSQVGQSSYEQYF.

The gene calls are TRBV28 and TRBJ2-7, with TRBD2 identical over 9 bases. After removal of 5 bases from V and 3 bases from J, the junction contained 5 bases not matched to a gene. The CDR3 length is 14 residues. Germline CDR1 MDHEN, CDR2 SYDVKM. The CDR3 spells CASSPSGTIYEQYF. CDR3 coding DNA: TGTGCCAGCAGTCCTAGCGGGACGATCTACGAGCAGTACTTC.

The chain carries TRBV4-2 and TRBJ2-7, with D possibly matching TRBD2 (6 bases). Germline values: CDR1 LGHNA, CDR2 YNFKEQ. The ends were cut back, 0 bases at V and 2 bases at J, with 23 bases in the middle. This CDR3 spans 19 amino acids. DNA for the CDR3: TGTGCCAGCAGCCAAGAGGTCCCGATGGTTGGGACTGGGGCCTACGAGCAGTACTTC. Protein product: CASSQEVPMVGTGAYEQYF.

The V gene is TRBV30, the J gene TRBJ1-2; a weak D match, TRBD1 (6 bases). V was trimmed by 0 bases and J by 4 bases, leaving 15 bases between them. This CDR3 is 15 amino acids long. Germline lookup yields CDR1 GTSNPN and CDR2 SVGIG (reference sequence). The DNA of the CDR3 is TGTGCCTGGAGTGTCACAGGGAACCCCATCTATGGCTACACCTTC. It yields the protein CAWSVTGNPIYGYTF.

CDR3 in amino acids: CASSSQGPSSYNEQFF. The DNA for the CDR3 is TGTGCCAGCAGCTCACAGGGCCCGAGCTCCTACAATGAGCAGTTCTTC. V and J are TRBV7-3 and TRBJ2-1; perhaps TRBD1 as D (6 bases). Germline values: CDR1 SGHTA, CDR2 FQGTGA. Trimming left V 4 bases short and J 0 bases short, with 13 bases between. The CDR3 has 16 residues.

The DNA for the CDR3 is TGCGCCAGCAGCGCCCAACAGGGTCCAGGAAACACCATATATTTT. It specifies CASSAQQGPGNTIYF. The chain uses TRBV5-1 and TRBJ1-3; D perhaps matches TRBD1 (6 bases). Trimming shortened V by 4 bases and J by 4 bases, and 15 bases separated the two germline ends. CDR1 is SGHRS and CDR2 is YFSETQ in the germline V gene. This CDR3 contains 15 residues.

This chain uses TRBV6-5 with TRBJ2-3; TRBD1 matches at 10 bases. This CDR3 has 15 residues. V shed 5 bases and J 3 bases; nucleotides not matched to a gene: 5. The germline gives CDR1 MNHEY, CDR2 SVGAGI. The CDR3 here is CASSLDRGQTDTQYF. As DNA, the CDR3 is TGTGCCAGCAGTCTTGACAGGGGGCAAACAGATACGCAGTATTTT.

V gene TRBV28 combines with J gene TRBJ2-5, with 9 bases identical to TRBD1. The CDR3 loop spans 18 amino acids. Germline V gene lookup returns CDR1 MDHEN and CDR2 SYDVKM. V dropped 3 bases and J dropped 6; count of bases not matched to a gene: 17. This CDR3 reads CASSFRSRGTGWWQTQYF. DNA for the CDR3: TGTGCCAGCAGTTTCAGGTCGCGGGGGACAGGGTGGTGGCAGACCCAGTACTTC.

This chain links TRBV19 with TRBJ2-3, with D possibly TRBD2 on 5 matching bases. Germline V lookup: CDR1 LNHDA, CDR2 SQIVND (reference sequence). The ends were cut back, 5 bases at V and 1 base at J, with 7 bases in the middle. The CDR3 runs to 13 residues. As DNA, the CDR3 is TGTGCCAGTAGTCAGGAGGGCACAGATACGCAGTATTTT. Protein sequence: CASSQEGTDTQYF.

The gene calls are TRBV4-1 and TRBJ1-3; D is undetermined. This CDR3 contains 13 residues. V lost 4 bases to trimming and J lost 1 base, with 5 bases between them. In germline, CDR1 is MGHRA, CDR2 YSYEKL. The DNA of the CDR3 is TGCGCCAGCAGCCCGGTGTCTGGAAACACCATATATTTT. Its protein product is CASSPVSGNTIYF.